What follows are 22 T cell receptor beta chains derived from one specimen sequenced in a study of cytomegalovirus exposure and HLA in healthy donors. The primer mix had 60 Vbeta and 13 Jbeta primers. The repertoire was sequenced with immunoSEQ multiplex PCR; TCRdb's copy has only in-frame clones and lacks some. Of around 150,000 clones listed, about four fifths are singletons. The material sequenced was PBMCs. Receptors originate from a human donor in good health.

The chain combines TRBV10-1 with TRBJ2-5; 12 nucleotides align to TRBD2. V shed 5 bases and J 5 bases; nucleotides not matched to a gene: 3. The germline V gene has CDR1 WNHNN and CDR2 SYGVQD (reference sequence). This CDR3 has 14 amino acids. CDR3 sequence (DNA): TGCGCCAGCAGTACTAGCGGGGGGTCGGAGACCCAGTACTTC. Protein product: CASSTSGGSETQYF.

A word on this clone: The same CDR3 is also encoded by other DNA sequences in this sample. The genes are TRBV19 and TRBJ1-2, with D unclear. The germline V gene encodes CDR1 LNHDA and CDR2 SQIVND (reference sequence). The CDR3 spans 11 residues. The V end lost 5 bases, the J end lost 1 base, and 2 bases lay between the germline ends. The CDR3 coding sequence is TGTGCCAGTAGTTATAACTATGGCTACACCTTC. This gives the protein CASSYNYGYTF.

This chain links TRBV28 with TRBJ2-7; D possibly corresponds to TRBD2 (6 bases). The CDR3 covers 19 residues. Trimming removed 5 bases from V and 3 bases from J, with 29 bases in between. The germline V gene has CDR1 MDHEN and CDR2 SYDVKM. The CDR3: CASSQGLTPGVAPHYEQYF. DNA for the CDR3: TGTGCCAGCAGTCAAGGACTCACACCGGGGGTCGCACCCCACTACGAGCAGTACTTC.

This clone was seen just once. The chain carries TRBV5-1 and TRBJ2-5; 13 bases are shared with TRBD2. Germline V lookup: CDR1 SGHRS, CDR2 YFSETQ. The CDR3 has 15 amino acids. The V gene end was trimmed by 3 bases and the J gene end by 5 bases; junction bases not matched to a gene: 4. CDR3 DNA sequence: TGCGCCAGCAGCTACGGACTAGCGGGAGTGGAGACCCAGTACTTC. Encoded protein: CASSYGLAGVETQYF. The full variable domain, its missing parts supplied by reference TRBV5-1 and TRBJ2-5, is KAGVTQTPRYLIKTRGQQVTLSCSPISGHRSVSWYQQTPGQGLQFLFEYFSETQRNKGNFPGRFSGRQFSNSRSEMNVSTLELGDSALYLCASSYGLAGVETQYFGPGTRLLVL.

A single count supports this clone. This sequence joins TRBV15 and TRBJ2-5; D is uncertain. Germline values: CDR1 LNHNV, CDR2 YYDKDF (reference sequence). V was cut by 1 base and J by 2 bases, with 2 bases left in between. The CDR3 consists of 12 residues. CDR3 bases: TGTGCCACCAGCAGAGCACAAGAGACCCAGTACTTC. Residues: CATSRAQETQYF.

This chain connects TRBV30 to TRBJ1-2; D gene unclear. The CDR3 runs 12 residues. Deletions cut 2 bases from V and 5 bases from J, with 9 bases between. CDR1 is GTSNPN, CDR2 SVGIG, per germline (reference sequence). The CDR3 DNA sequence: TGTGCCTGGAGTCCCAGTCCTTATGGCTACACCTTC. Translated: CAWSPSPYGYTF.

The V and J genes are TRBV13 and TRBJ2-3; TRBD2 matches 7 bases. The J segment lost 5 bases and the V segment lost 3 bases, leaving 8 bases of the junction unmatched. The CDR3 loop spans 15 amino acids. The germline CDR1 and CDR2 sequences are PRHDT and FYEKMQ (reference sequence). Written as DNA, the CDR3 is TGTGCCAGCAGCTTGGGGGGGACTCTTAAAGATACGCAGTATTTT. Translating gives CASSLGGTLKDTQYF.

The gene calls are TRBV5-8 and TRBJ1-5, with 9 bases that match TRBD1. The V gene end was trimmed by 5 bases and the J gene end by 6 bases; junction bases not matched to a gene: 12. The CDR3 runs to 16 residues. From germline, CDR1 is SGHTS and CDR2 YDEGEE. This chain's CDR3 is CASSSYNRGQGQPQHF. Here the CDR3 DNA reads TGTGCCAGCAGTTCCTACAACAGGGGGCAGGGTCAGCCCCAGCATTTT. The complete variable domain, with remaining parts taken from reference TRBV5-8 and TRBJ1-5, reads EAGVTQSPTHLIKTRGQQATLRCSPISGHTSVYWYQQALGLGLQFLLWYDEGEERNRGNFPPRFSGRQFPNYSSELNVNALELEDSALYLCASSSYNRGQGQPQHFGDGTRLSIL.

CDR3 protein: CASSSHADSYNEQFF. The CDR3 DNA is TGTGCCAGCAGTTCCCACGCGGACTCCTACAATGAGCAGTTCTTC. The J gene is TRBJ2-1, the V gene TRBV6-6; D uncertain. V was pared by 4 bases and J by 0 bases, with 10 bases between. From germline, CDR1 is MNHNY and CDR2 SVGAGI (reference sequence). This CDR3 contains 15 residues.

This chain links TRBV7-9 with TRBJ2-3; 8 bases fit TRBD2. J was trimmed by 4 bases and V by 1 base; bases with no gene match: 7. The germline CDR1 and CDR2 sequences are SEHNR and FQNEAQ (reference sequence). The CDR3 length is 16 residues. The CDR3 bases are TGTGCCAGCAGCTTAGTCCTAGCGGGTCGGGCAGATACGCAGTATTTT. It yields the protein CASSLVLAGRADTQYF. The full variable domain, rest sourced from reference TRBV7-9 and TRBJ2-3, is DTGVSQNPRHKITKRGQNVTFRCDPISEHNRLYWYRQTLGQGPEFLTYFQNEAQLEKSRLLSDRFSAERPKGSFSTLEIQRTEQGDSAMYLCASSLVLAGRADTQYFGPGTRLTVL.

The chain recombines TRBV9 with TRBJ2-7; 7 bases agree with TRBD1. The V gene end was trimmed by 0 bases and the J gene end by 6 bases; junction bases not matched to a gene: 12. The CDR3 runs 16 residues. CDR1 is SGDLS, CDR2 YYNGEE, per germline. The CDR3: CASSVGSGTAPFEQYF. CDR3 coding DNA: TGTGCCAGCAGCGTAGGATCCGGGACAGCCCCCTTCGAGCAGTACTTC.

This clone is a singleton in its sample. V usage is TRBV29-1 and J usage is TRBJ2-3, with 8 bases identical to TRBD1. Trimming at V came to 8 bases and at J to 6 bases, leaving 13 bases not matched to a gene. Germline V CDR1 and CDR2: SQVTM, ANQGSEA. This CDR3 has 14 amino acids. The chain's CDR3 is CSKSTGGAGDTQYF. The CDR3 DNA reads TGCAGCAAGTCTACAGGGGGTGCGGGGGATACGCAGTATTTT.

This chain joins TRBV6-5 and TRBJ2-5, with 10 bases matching TRBD1. The DNA matches TRBJ2-7 better at its end, which makes the J call doubtful. Germline lookup yields CDR1 MNHEY and CDR2 SVGAGI. The CDR3 length is 14 residues. The CDR3 bases are TGTGCCAGCAGTCCCCGGACAGGGGGTGCCGAGCAGTACTTC. This encodes CASSPRTGGAEQYF.

V gene TRBV6-1 combines with J gene TRBJ2-6; 7 bases agree with TRBD2. CDR1 MNHNS and CDR2 SASEGT come from the germline V gene. V lost 8 bases, J lost 3 bases, and 4 bases stayed unmatched. The CDR3 has 14 residues. The CDR3 DNA reads as TGTGCCAGCTTCCGCGGGGGTGGGGCCAACGTCCTGACTTTC. This codes for CASFRGGGANVLTF.

The rearrangement joins TRBV19 to TRBJ2-7; D is possibly TRBD2 (6 bases). Trimming stripped 4 bases from V and 6 bases from J, with 16 bases between. The CDR3 extends over 14 amino acids. The V gene's germline CDR1 is LNHDA and CDR2 SQIVND (reference sequence). The CDR3, as DNA: TGTGCCAGTAGTACCCCCGGGGGATGGAGCGAGCAGTACTTC. This translates into CASSTPGGWSEQYF.

As for this clone: The same CDR3 also results from other DNA sequences found in this sample. V and J are TRBV29-1 and TRBJ2-1, with 9 nucleotides matching TRBD2. Germline loops: CDR1 SQVTM, CDR2 ANQGSEA. V was pared by 3 bases and J by 4 bases, with 10 bases of the junction left unmatched. This CDR3 is built from 16 residues. CDR3 protein: CSVEVGSGSQYNEQFF. The CDR3 coding sequence is TGCAGCGTTGAGGTGGGTAGCGGGAGCCAGTACAATGAGCAGTTCTTC.

This clone was found a few times. The chain employs TRBV19 and TRBJ2-1, with D maybe TRBD1 (6 bases). From germline, CDR1 is LNHDA and CDR2 SQIVND (reference sequence). The CDR3 has 15 residues. Trimming cost V 3 bases and J 4 bases, with 13 bases left between them. CDR3 in amino acids: CASSMGRTDYNEQFF. The DNA for the CDR3 is TGTGCCAGTAGTATGGGCCGGACAGATTACAATGAGCAGTTCTTC.

The CDR3 nucleotides are TGTGCCAGCAGCCTTTACACCGGGGAGCTGTTTTTT. Its protein product is CASSLYTGELFF. This chain connects TRBV7-9 to TRBJ2-2, with no clear D. This CDR3 spans 12 amino acids. V was cut by 5 bases and J by 3 bases, with 4 bases left in between. Germline CDR1 is SEHNR and CDR2 is FQNEAQ (reference sequence).

This chain uses TRBV30 with TRBJ1-2, with 10 bases lining up with TRBD1. The CDR3 runs to 12 residues. CDR1 is GTSNPN and CDR2 is SVGIG in the germline V gene (reference sequence). V trimming: 4 bases; J trimming: 7 bases; junction bases outside the gene matches: 3. The CDR3 here is CAWTRDRGGYTF. The CDR3 DNA reads as TGTGCCTGGACCCGGGACAGGGGTGGCTACACCTTC.

This clone was seen only once. V gene TRBV27 combines with J gene TRBJ2-1, with 10 positions matching TRBD1. This CDR3 contains 16 residues. Germline CDR1 is MNHEY and CDR2 is SMNVEV (reference sequence). V gave up 1 base and J gave up 6 bases; unmatched junction bases: 6. CDR3 bases: TGTGCCAGCAGTTTATGGGTTGGGACAGGGGTCAATGAGCAGTTCTTC. It encodes CASSLWVGTGVNEQFF.

This clone was detected only a few times. The genes are TRBV21-1 and TRBJ1-2. TRBV21-1 constitutes a pseudogene. CDR3 size: 10 residues. The chain's CDR3 is CAAGRTTPTF. As DNA, the CDR3 is TGTGCCGCGGGACGGACCACCCCTACCTTC.

The DNA for the CDR3 is TGTGCCAGCAGCTTAGCGCTAGCGACAGAGGGTGTGTATTTT. Its translation is CASSLALATEGVYF. V gene TRBV7-9 combines with J gene TRBJ2-3; D might be TRBD2 (6 bases). The germline V gene encodes CDR1 SEHNR and CDR2 FQNEAQ (reference sequence). The CDR3 runs to 14 residues. V was trimmed by 0 bases and J by 14 bases, leaving 18 bases between them.